This is a list of T cell receptor beta chains from one sample in a study of T-cell memory formation after mild COVID-19. Each CDR3 protein is one row after TCRdb ran MiXCR on the 5' RACE reads. The profile covers hundreds of thousands of distinct CDR3 sequences, with about a fifth appearing a single time and under 15% taken by the ten largest. The sequencing input was PBMCs or a T cell subset sorted from them (not recorded which). All receptors derive from an adult woman who had mild COVID-19 (a few samples of this study predate the infection). Cell type and time point are not known. The CDR3 runs from the conserved cysteine through the conserved F or W. The order of the fields is CDR3 DNA, CDR3 protein, V gene, J gene, D gene, clone size. The D gene is left open where the match is weak. Only part of the rows carry a size: once, few, many, or a class if the clone is expanded.

DNA: TGTGCCAGCTCACAACATACTAGCGGGAAGATGGGGGAGCAGTTCTTC
CDR3: CASSQHTSGKMGEQFF
V: TRBV18
J: TRBJ2-1
D: TRBD2
size: few

DNA: TGTGCCACCAGCAGAGACAGGGGGAGCAATCAGCCCCAGCATTTT
CDR3: CATSRDRGSNQPQHF
V: TRBV15
J: TRBJ1-5
D: TRBD1
size: once

DNA: TGCGCCAGCAGCCAGGGACAGGGAAGAGAGACCCAGTACTTC
CDR3: CASSQGQGRETQYF
V: TRBV5-1
J: TRBJ2-5
D: TRBD1
size: few

DNA: TGCAGTGCTAGAGATCTGGCGGGGGGGCTGAGGACCCAAGAGACCCAGTACTTC
CDR3: CSARDLAGGLRTQETQYF
V: TRBV20-1
J: TRBJ2-5
D: TRBD2
size: few

DNA: TGCAGTGCTGCCGGGCGGATGGGACAGGGGCCAGGAGAGACCCAGTACTTC
CDR3: CSAAGRMGQGPGETQYF
V: TRBV20-1
J: TRBJ2-5
D: TRBD1
size: .

DNA: TGCGCCAGCAGCTTGTCTGGGGGCGCAGAGACCCAGTACTTC
CDR3: CASSLSGGAETQYF
V: TRBV5-1
J: TRBJ2-5
D: .
size: .

DNA: TGTGCCAGCAGCCAGGGCAGGGAAGAGACCCAGTACTTC
CDR3: CASSQGREETQYF
V: TRBV9
J: TRBJ2-5
D: .
size: many

DNA: TGTGCCAGCAGTTACTCGAAACGGAGTGGCCTCAGCACAGATACGCAGTATTTT
CDR3: CASSYSKRSGLSTDTQYF
V: TRBV6-6
J: TRBJ2-3
D: .
size: .

DNA: TGCAGTGCCTCGATGACAGGGAGGAAAGGGCAGCCCCAGCATTTT
CDR3: CSASMTGRKGQPQHF
V: TRBV20-1
J: TRBJ1-5
D: TRBD1
size: .

DNA: TGTGCCAGCAGCTTGGAGAGGACAGATACGCAGTATTTT
CDR3: CASSLERTDTQYF
V: TRBV5-5
J: TRBJ2-3
D: .
size: many

DNA: TGTGCCAGCAGTTCCCCGACAGGGCGCTCTGGAAACACCATATATTTT
CDR3: CASSSPTGRSGNTIYF
V: TRBV27
J: TRBJ1-3
D: TRBD1
size: .

DNA: TGTGCCAGCAGCTCTACAGGGGGCGCATTTGGCTACACCTTC
CDR3: CASSSTGGAFGYTF
V: TRBV7-8
J: TRBJ1-2
D: TRBD1
size: .

DNA: TGTGCCAGCAGCTTAAGGGGGCAGGGCTATGGCTACACCTTC
CDR3: CASSLRGQGYGYTF
V: TRBV7-6
J: TRBJ1-2
D: TRBD1
size: few

DNA: TGCGCCAGCAGCCTAGTCGGTGTGGGGGGGAACACTGAAGCTTTCTTT
CDR3: CASSLVGVGGNTEAFF
V: TRBV4-1
J: TRBJ1-1
D: .
size: .

DNA: TGTGCCAGCAGTTTATCGCCGGGGTCGTGGGAGCAGTACTTC
CDR3: CASSLSPGSWEQYF
V: TRBV27
J: TRBJ2-7
D: .
size: .

DNA: TGTGCCAGCAGCCGGGGACTAGGAGCCTACGAGCAGTACTTC
CDR3: CASSRGLGAYEQYF
V: TRBV5-5
J: TRBJ2-7
D: TRBD2
size: .

DNA: TGTGCCAGCAGCCGAGTGGACAATCCGTACGAGCAGTACTTC
CDR3: CASSRVDNPYEQYF
V: TRBV7-9
J: TRBJ2-7
D: .
size: few

DNA: TGTGCCAGCAGCGTAGAGGGGGCTTCGGCCACAGATACGCAGTATTTT
CDR3: CASSVEGASATDTQYF
V: TRBV9
J: TRBJ2-3
D: TRBD1
size: few

DNA: TGTGCCAGCAGCTTAGATCGGGGTTTTGACACCGGGGAGCTGTTTTTT
CDR3: CASSLDRGFDTGELFF
V: TRBV11-2
J: TRBJ2-2
D: .
size: .

DNA: TGTGCCAGTAGTATAAGTTCGGTCCGGGACAACTATGGCTACACCTTC
CDR3: CASSISSVRDNYGYTF
V: TRBV19
J: TRBJ1-2
D: .
size: .

DNA: TGTGCCAGCAGCGCCGGGGGGACTAGCGGGGTTCTCGAGCAGTACTTC
CDR3: CASSAGGTSGVLEQYF
V: TRBV7-2
J: TRBJ2-7
D: TRBD2
size: few

DNA: TGTGCCAGCAGCCTTAAGACCCAACTAGCGGGGGCCTACGAGCAGTACTTC
CDR3: CASSLKTQLAGAYEQYF
V: TRBV4-2
J: TRBJ2-7
D: TRBD2
size: few

DNA: TGTGCCAGCAGTCCGGACAGGGATGAAGCTTTCTTT
CDR3: CASSPDRDEAFF
V: TRBV12-3/TRBV12-4
J: TRBJ1-1
D: TRBD1
size: few

DNA: TGCAGCGTTGCCTACAATGAGCAGTTCTTC
CDR3: CSVAYNEQFF
V: TRBV29-1
J: TRBJ2-1
D: .
size: few

DNA: TGTGCCAGCTCACCTAACCTCGGGGGCGAGCAGTTCTTC
CDR3: CASSPNLGGEQFF
V: TRBV18
J: TRBJ2-1
D: .
size: .

DNA: TGCAGCGTTGAAGGAGCTCAGATAGCTAACTATGGCTACACCTTC
CDR3: CSVEGAQIANYGYTF
V: TRBV29-1
J: TRBJ1-2
D: .
size: few

DNA: TGTGCCAGCAGTCCGTCGGGGACAGGGTATCCCGACATCTACGAGCAGTACTTC
CDR3: CASSPSGTGYPDIYEQYF
V: TRBV6-5
J: TRBJ2-7
D: TRBD1
size: .

DNA: TGTGCCAGTTCGGGCGTAAGCTCCTACGAGCAGTACTTC
CDR3: CASSGVSSYEQYF
V: TRBV7-2
J: TRBJ2-7
D: .
size: .

DNA: TGTGCCAGCAGCTCTGGGACTAGCGGGGCCCAAGGAACCCAGTACTTC
CDR3: CASSSGTSGAQGTQYF
V: TRBV11-1
J: TRBJ2-5
D: TRBD2
size: few

DNA: TGTGCCACCAAGCAGGACAGGGGGTCCTACAATGAGCAGTTCTTC
CDR3: CATKQDRGSYNEQFF
V: TRBV11-3
J: TRBJ2-1
D: TRBD1
size: .

DNA: TGTGCCAGCAGCTGGAGGACAGGGGGCTCCGGGGAGCTGTTTTTT
CDR3: CASSWRTGGSGELFF
V: TRBV6-2/TRBV6-3
J: TRBJ2-2
D: TRBD1
size: few

DNA: TGTGCCAGCACCAAACGCGAGACGCGGGACACTGAAGCTTTCTTT
CDR3: CASTKRETRDTEAFF
V: TRBV2
J: TRBJ1-1
D: .
size: .

DNA: TGTGCCACCAGTGACCCCAGGGGAACAGATACGCAGTATTTT
CDR3: CATSDPRGTDTQYF
V: TRBV24-1
J: TRBJ2-3
D: .
size: many

DNA: TGCGCCAGCAGCCCGGAGAGACACAATGAGCAGTTCTTC
CDR3: CASSPERHNEQFF
V: TRBV4-3
J: TRBJ2-1
D: .
size: .

DNA: TGTGCCAGCAGTGAAGCGGTCAGGGGGACCTCCTACGAGCAGTACTTC
CDR3: CASSEAVRGTSYEQYF
V: TRBV2
J: TRBJ2-7
D: TRBD1
size: .

DNA: TGTGCCAGCAGTGAAGACAGGGGGATTGAAAAACTGTTTTTT
CDR3: CASSEDRGIEKLFF
V: TRBV6-1
J: TRBJ1-4
D: TRBD1
size: few

DNA: TGTGCCAGCAGGAAGGGGGAAAAGGCCACGAACACCGGGGAGCTGTTTTTT
CDR3: CASRKGEKATNTGELFF
V: TRBV6-2/TRBV6-3
J: TRBJ2-2
D: .
size: few

DNA: TGCGCCAGCAGCTACCGACTAGCGGGAGACCACGAGCAGTACTTC
CDR3: CASSYRLAGDHEQYF
V: TRBV5-1
J: TRBJ2-7
D: TRBD2
size: .

DNA: TGTGCCAGCAGCTTACATGAGGGGTATCAGCCCCAGCATTTT
CDR3: CASSLHEGYQPQHF
V: TRBV7-6
J: TRBJ1-5
D: .
size: .

DNA: TGTGCCAGCAGCTTAGAGGGTTTCTCTGGCTACACCTTC
CDR3: CASSLEGFSGYTF
V: TRBV7-9
J: TRBJ1-2
D: .
size: few

DNA: TGTGCCAGCAGCTTAGGACATGGGACTAGCGGGAGGATGAGTGAGCAGTTCTTC
CDR3: CASSLGHGTSGRMSEQFF
V: TRBV12-3/TRBV12-4
J: TRBJ2-1
D: TRBD2
size: .

DNA: TGCAGTGCTTCTTCAGGGGGCCGGTACACCGGGGAGCTGTTTTTT
CDR3: CSASSGGRYTGELFF
V: TRBV20-1
J: TRBJ2-2
D: TRBD1
size: few

DNA: TGCAGTGCTAGGTGGCAGGGGCTCGAAAAACTGTTTTTT
CDR3: CSARWQGLEKLFF
V: TRBV20-1
J: TRBJ1-4
D: .
size: few

DNA: TGTGCCAGCAGCGTAGACCCCGGGACTTACAGCTCCTACAATGAGCAGTTCTTC
CDR3: CASSVDPGTYSSYNEQFF
V: TRBV9
J: TRBJ2-1
D: .
size: .

DNA: TGTGCCACCAGGGCTGACAGGGGGCTCACCGGGGAGCTGTTTTTT
CDR3: CATRADRGLTGELFF
V: TRBV15
J: TRBJ2-2
D: TRBD1
size: .

DNA: TGTGCCAGCAGTGACAGGGATAAGTACGAGCAGTACTTC
CDR3: CASSDRDKYEQYF
V: TRBV6-1
J: TRBJ2-7
D: .
size: .

DNA: TGCAGTGCTAGAGGACTAGCGGGAGAGCAAGCCTACAATGAGCAGTTCTTC
CDR3: CSARGLAGEQAYNEQFF
V: TRBV20-1
J: TRBJ2-1
D: TRBD2
size: few

DNA: TGTGCCAGCAGTTTAGTAGAGTTTTTCGGGGGTCTGGACACTGAAGCTTTCTTT
CDR3: CASSLVEFFGGLDTEAFF
V: TRBV12-3/TRBV12-4
J: TRBJ1-1
D: .
size: many

DNA: TGTGCCAGCAGTTCACAGGGCAACTACCAAGAGACCCAGTACTTC
CDR3: CASSSQGNYQETQYF
V: TRBV12-3/TRBV12-4
J: TRBJ2-5
D: .
size: .

DNA: TGTGCCAGCTCACCACCGGAGGGGACTAGCGGGATCGACGAGCAGTACTTC
CDR3: CASSPPEGTSGIDEQYF
V: TRBV18
J: TRBJ2-7
D: TRBD2
size: .

DNA: TGTGCCAGCAGCTCACCTATGGGAGGCAGGTCCTACGAGCAGTACTTC
CDR3: CASSSPMGGRSYEQYF
V: TRBV11-3
J: TRBJ2-7
D: .
size: few

DNA: TGTGCCAGCAGCGATACAGGGAGGGAGACCCAGTACTTC
CDR3: CASSDTGRETQYF
V: TRBV12-3/TRBV12-4
J: TRBJ2-5
D: .
size: .

DNA: TGCAGTGCTCCTCCGACTAGCGGGGGCCTCGAGCAGTACTTC
CDR3: CSAPPTSGGLEQYF
V: TRBV20-1
J: TRBJ2-7
D: TRBD2
size: .

DNA: TGTGCCAGCAGCTTAGTGGCGGCGACAGAAGAGACCCAGTACTTC
CDR3: CASSLVAATEETQYF
V: TRBV7-9
J: TRBJ2-5
D: .
size: many

DNA: TGCAGCGTTTGGGGCACAGGGGGAGGCACCGGGGAGCTGTTTTTT
CDR3: CSVWGTGGGTGELFF
V: TRBV29-1
J: TRBJ2-2
D: TRBD1
size: few

DNA: TGCGCCAGCAGCCTCGGACAGGGGGAGTTAGCTTTCTTT
CDR3: CASSLGQGELAFF
V: TRBV4-1
J: TRBJ1-1
D: TRBD1
size: few

DNA: TGCAGTGCTAGAGTCCTAGCGAGCACAGATACGCAGTATTTT
CDR3: CSARVLASTDTQYF
V: TRBV20-1
J: TRBJ2-3
D: .
size: few

DNA: TGTGCCAGCACCCCCGTCCAGGGAGGGCCTGTAGATACGCAGTATTTT
CDR3: CASTPVQGGPVDTQYF
V: TRBV6-6
J: TRBJ2-3
D: TRBD2
size: .